A selection of T cell receptor beta chains follows, all from one sample in a study of blood T cells in healthy people across ages. TCRdb reprocessed the 5' RACE reads via MiXCR and lists one record per CDR3 protein. In the table there are some 1,800,000 distinct CDR3 sequences, 35% to 50% of which are singletons. The sample taken for sequencing was blood. The receptors come from a human donor in good health. The CDR3 runs from the conserved cysteine through the conserved F or W. Fields, in order: clone size, V gene, J gene, D gene, CDR3 protein, CDR3 DNA. The D gene is left open where the match is weak. The size field is filled for only some rows; it gives once, few, many or a size class.

-	TRBV6-5	TRBJ2-1	-	CASSFSIGGRGNEQFF	TGTGCCAGCAGTTTCTCGATCGGGGGCCGAGGGAATGAGCAGTTCTTC
-	TRBV10-2	TRBJ2-3	TRBD2	CASNSGGSTDTQYF	TGCGCCAGCAACAGCGGGGGCTCCACAGATACGCAGTATTTT
-	TRBV4-3	TRBJ2-7	-	CASSPWLGSYEQYF	TGCGCCAGCAGCCCTTGGCTAGGCTCCTACGAGCAGTACTTC
-	TRBV24-1	TRBJ1-5	-	CATDRSNQPQHF	TGTGCCACGGACCGTTCCAATCAGCCCCAGCATTTT
few	TRBV6-2/TRBV6-3	TRBJ2-6	-	CATSVSYSGANVLTF	TGTGCCACCTCGGTCTCCTACTCTGGGGCCAACGTCCTGACTTTC
-	TRBV5-6	TRBJ2-7	TRBD2	CASSFGGLAGGSGPYNEQYF	TGTGCCAGCAGCTTCGGGGGACTAGCGGGGGGATCGGGGCCCTACAATGAGCAGTACTTC
-	TRBV5-1	TRBJ2-7	TRBD1	CASSLWLSVEGARAYEQYF	TGCGCCAGCAGCTTGTGGCTATCGGTTGAGGGGGCGAGGGCTTACGAGCAGTACTTC
-	TRBV7-2	TRBJ2-5	TRBD1	CASSRGIDRGVRNPETQYF	TGTGCCAGCAGCAGGGGGATCGACAGGGGGGTGAGAAATCCAGAGACCCAGTACTTC
few	TRBV4-3	TRBJ2-3	TRBD1	CASSQDRDRGWSDTQYF	TGCGCCAGCAGCCAAGACCGGGACAGGGGGTGGTCAGATACGCAGTATTTT
-	TRBV12-3/TRBV12-4	TRBJ1-2	-	CASSFLEGVYGYTF	TGTGCCAGCAGTTTTCTGGAGGGGGTCTATGGCTACACCTTC
-	TRBV9	TRBJ2-7	TRBD2	CASCPRDSGGLNEQYF	TGTGCCAGCTGTCCCCGAGATAGCGGGGGGTTAAACGAGCAGTACTTC
-	TRBV4-2	TRBJ1-1	-	CASSLAYGLNTEAFF	TGTGCCAGCAGCCTTGCTTACGGGTTGAACACTGAAGCTTTCTTT
-	TRBV4-1	TRBJ1-2	-	CASSQGALANYGYTF	TGCGCCAGCAGCCAAGGGGCCTTAGCTAACTATGGCTACACCTTC
-	TRBV7-2	TRBJ2-5	-	CASSRAPGGTQYF	TGTGCCAGCTCTAGAGCCCCCGGGGGGACCCAGTACTTC